Sequencing of this T cell receptor (beta chain) was carried out in a study of OX40 agonist ivuxolimab in advanced cancers. A note on the overall study: Ivuxolimab was an agonistic, fully human IgG2 monoclonal antibody directed against OX40 (CD134), a costimulatory receptor. Intravenous ivuxolimab was administered to patients every 2 weeks at six dose levels: 0.01, 0.1, 0.3, 1.5, 3 and 10 mg/kg. Of the roughly 51 patients in dose escalation, about 20 had hepatocellular carcinoma, some 15 had melanoma, 9 had renal cell carcinoma and 9 had head and neck cancer. In the dose-escalation cohort, approximately 80% of patients were male, and the mean age was 60 years with a range of about 20 to 80. Prior anti-PD-1, anti-PD-L1 or anti-CTLA-4 therapy was permitted, and approximately 41% of dose-escalation patients had received checkpoint inhibitors. Partial responses were achieved by three dose-escalation patients, of whom one had hepatocellular carcinoma and two had cutaneous melanoma. Peripheral TCRbeta sequencing was intended to test whether TCR sequence diversity was altered and clonal T-cell expansion was caused by ivuxolimab. The paper reports the monotherapy dose-escalation portion (N ≈ 52 patients) of the phase I ivuxolimab trial. Study-level results and caveats: Which antigens the clonally expanded peripheral T cells were specific for was not determined. At doses of 0.1 to 3.0 mg/kg, clonal expansion of both CD4+ and CD8+ T cells in blood was seen between baseline and week 6. On average, CD8+ T cells showed more expanded clones than CD4+ T cells after ivuxolimab. Low levels of normalized T-cell clonal expansion were also seen in some patients who did not respond. In the 0.1-3.0 mg/kg groups, partial responders were among the patients with the lowest normalized peripheral clonal expansion, particularly in CD8+ T cells.

In the case of this clone: The specificity of this receptor is unknown. No much larger clonotype is one base removed from it; base qualities were not supplied.

For sequencing of the TCRbeta CDR3 region, genomic DNA was extracted from the sorted cells. TCRbeta CDR3 regions were sequenced using the immunoSEQ Assay. TCRdb took over this immuneACCESS table, retaining in-frame rearrangements with V and J assigned. Such tables are incomplete; in checked studies, under half of the missing clones stem from an unresolved V gene, and the remainder is unexplained. Here the sample has fewer than 25,000 clones; roughly nine tenths occur a single time. Roughly 33% of the sample lies in the top ten. Taken from cysteine to phenylalanine, the CDR3 has 15 residues. Left in the record is the CDR3 DNA by itself, 45 bases read in frame from the first base. The V and J ends are trimmed by 4 bases and 2 bases, leaving 15 bases between them. CDR1 and CDR2 were assigned from the germline V gene as SNHLY and FYNNEI. Patients with autoimmune disease history or receiving systemic immunosuppression were excluded from the trial. Peripheral blood for TCR sequencing was drawn from every dose cohort at baseline, at cycle 4 day 1 and at cycle 7 day 1. The samples were drawn from a first-in-human, open-label, multicenter phase I dose-escalation trial of ivuxolimab. Adults with locally advanced or metastatic head and neck squamous cell, hepatocellular, melanoma or renal cell carcinoma were enrolled in the trial. Before TCR sequencing, CD4+ and CD8+ T cells were separately sorted from peripheral blood.

The source material was CD4+ or CD8+ T cells sorted from blood, sampled in a trial of the OX40 agonist ivuxolimab. The receptor's source is an adult with an advanced solid tumor such as melanoma, head and neck, liver or kidney cancer. The chain is assembled from TRBV2 and TRBJ2-7; the D gene is perhaps TRBD1, from 7 matching bases. The CDR3 corresponds to CASSAGDSPPYEQYF. Here is the DNA: TGTGCCAGCAGTGCGGGGGACAGCCCTCCCTACGAGCAGTACTTC. With all but the CDR3 taken from the reference TRBV2 and TRBJ2-7 genes, the full variable domain is: EPEVTQTPSHQVTQMGQEVILRCVPISNHLYFYWYRQILGQKVEFLVSFYNNEISEKSEIFDDQFSVERPDGSNFTLKIRSTKLEDSAMYFCASSAGDSPPYEQYFGPGTRLTVT.